The T cell receptor (beta chain) under discussion was sequenced for a study of blood T cell repertoires in COVID-19. How the authors handled the data: Amplified reference gene primers provided the basis for estimating nucleated cell counts. The method was immunoSEQ multiplex PCR; TCRdb's version includes in-frame clones alone and lacks a portion of them. V and J calls and clone size are copied from that table; D and trimming were computed from the DNA. The repertoire holds 400,000 to 450,000 clones, with 86% as singletons. Germline trimming cut 2 bases from V and 5 bases from J; bases unmatched to any gene: 5. The CDR3 spans 14 residues. The germline V gene has CDR1 SGHNT and CDR2 YYREEE (reference sequence).

The chain uses TRBV5-4 and TRBJ1-2; the match to TRBD1 covers 8 bases. The clonotype was recovered from a woman aged 25 to 45 with active or convalescent COVID-19. Sequencing was carried out using peripheral blood. CDR3 loop: CASSFQGQGYGYTF. The CDR3 DNA is TGTGCCAGCAGCTTCCAAGGACAGGGTTATGGCTACACCTTC.